The entry that follows covers one TCR beta chain sequence. Per the authors' pipeline: Amplification from reference gene primers served as the basis for estimated nucleated cell counts. This table comes from immunoSEQ multiplex PCR, and its TCRdb copy is limited to in-frame clones, with some not included. The V and J calls and clone size are taken from that table; D and trimming were inferred from the DNA. The data hold 150,000 or so clones, with over 80% observed a single time. The sample comes from a study of blood T cell repertoires in COVID-19. Study background: The origin of the acute and convalescent COVID-19 samples was the United States, Italy and Spain. Nucleic acid was either cDNA or gDNA, and it came from T cells, B-cell-depleted T cells, or PBMCs.

Germline CDR1 SGHRS, CDR2 YFSETQ. Trimming removed 0 bases from V and 8 bases from J; junction bases left unmatched: 5. This CDR3 is 15 amino acids long. This TCR was sampled from a woman aged 60-70 years who had recovered from COVID-19. The rearrangement links TRBV5-1 to TRBJ2-4; 10 bases are shared with TRBD2. Source material: PBMCs or T cells enriched from blood (not recorded which). Here the CDR3 reads CASSLGLAGEDIQYF. The CDR3 nucleotides are TGCGCCAGCAGCTTGGGGCTAGCGGGAGAGGACATTCAGTACTTC.